The source of this T cell receptor (beta chain) is a study of cytomegalovirus exposure and HLA in healthy donors. Germline V gene data show CDR1 as SGHRS and CDR2 as YFSETQ. V dropped 4 bases and J dropped 2 bases, with 16 bases sitting between them. CDR3 length: 15 residues. 60 Vbeta and 13 Jbeta primers were used in PCR. Here immunoSEQ multiplex PCR was the method, and the copy in TCRdb shows in-frame clones only, minus some. The sample lists about 190,000 clones, 81% occurring once. Sequenced material: PBMCs. The origin of this receptor is a man over 45 in good health and CMV-seronegative. This chain uses TRBV5-1 with TRBJ2-7; D may be TRBD1 (7 bases). The DNA for the CDR3 is TGCGCCAGCAGCCCCTCAGGGGGGCTCCCCTACGAGCAGTACTTC. Its translation: CASSPSGGLPYEQYF. The full variable domain, rest sourced from reference TRBV5-1 and TRBJ2-7, is KAGVTQTPRYLIKTRGQQVTLSCSPISGHRSVSWYQQTPGQGLQFLFEYFSETQRNKGNFPGRFSGRQFSNSRSEMNVSTLELGDSALYLCASSPSGGLPYEQYFGPGTRLTVT.